This T cell receptor beta chain emerged from a study of control samples from healthy donors and cancer patients. Germline V gene sequence: CDR1 SEHNR, CDR2 FQNEAQ (reference sequence). This CDR3 contains 14 residues. V gave up 7 bases and J gave up 3 bases; unmatched junction bases: 7. The table came from immunoSEQ multiplex PCR; TCRdb's copy has only in-frame clones and leaves some out. Of around 100,000 clones listed, over 85% were seen once; the top ten hold around 3%. The sample comprised blood. The rearrangement links TRBV7-9 to TRBJ1-1, with 8 bases identical to TRBD1. This TCR derives from a human donor in good health. The donor label of this sample is uncertain. Here the CDR3 reads CASTRTGLDTEAFF. CDR3 nucleotides: TGTGCCAGCACCAGGACAGGGCTTGACACTGAAGCTTTCTTT.